In its sample, the clone carrying this T cell receptor (beta chain) was seen many times. Its antigen is currently unknown. 5'RACE primed from the constant segment yielded TCR alpha and TCR beta cDNA libraries bearing sample barcodes and UMIs. TCRdb reprocessed the 5' RACE reads with MiXCR, giving one entry per CDR3 protein. The sample holds over 25,000 distinct CDR3 sequences, approximately 21% seen once. This entry comes from a study of T-cell memory formation after mild COVID-19. Study details: Most TCR clusters belonged to a single donor. The study, taken as a whole, reports: Several responding clones turned up in pre-infection memory, indicating that cross-reactive memory may have taken part. Confirmation was lacking for SARS-CoV-2 specificity of second-wave clones that peaked on day 37.

The source material was PBMCs or a T cell subset sorted from them (not recorded which). The source is an adult who had mild COVID-19 (a few samples of this study predate the infection). Cell type and time point are not known.

The CDR3 loop is CATSDPGRRNTGELFF. CDR3 nucleotides: TGTGCCACCAGTGACCCCGGGAGGAGGAACACCGGGGAGCTGTTTTTT. The chain has TRBV24-1 and TRBJ2-2, with 7 bases aligning to TRBD2. Germline CDR1 KGHDR, CDR2 SFDVKD. The V and J ends lost 4 bases and 1 base, in that order; junction bases with no gene match: 5. The CDR3 runs to 16 residues.